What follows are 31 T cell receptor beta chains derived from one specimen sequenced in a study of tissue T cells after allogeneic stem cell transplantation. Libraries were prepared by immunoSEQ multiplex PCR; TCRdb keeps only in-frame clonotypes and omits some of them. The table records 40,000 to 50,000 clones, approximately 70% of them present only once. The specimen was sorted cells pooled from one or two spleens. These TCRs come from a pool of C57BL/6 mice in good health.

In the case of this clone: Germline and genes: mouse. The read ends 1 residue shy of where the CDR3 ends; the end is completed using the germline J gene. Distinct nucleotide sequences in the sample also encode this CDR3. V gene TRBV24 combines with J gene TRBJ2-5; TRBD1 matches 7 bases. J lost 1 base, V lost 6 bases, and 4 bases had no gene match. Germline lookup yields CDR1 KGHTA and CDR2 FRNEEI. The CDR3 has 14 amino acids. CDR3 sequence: CASSLGTDQDTQYF. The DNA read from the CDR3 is TGTGCCAGCAGCCTCGGGACAGACCAAGACACCCAGTAC.

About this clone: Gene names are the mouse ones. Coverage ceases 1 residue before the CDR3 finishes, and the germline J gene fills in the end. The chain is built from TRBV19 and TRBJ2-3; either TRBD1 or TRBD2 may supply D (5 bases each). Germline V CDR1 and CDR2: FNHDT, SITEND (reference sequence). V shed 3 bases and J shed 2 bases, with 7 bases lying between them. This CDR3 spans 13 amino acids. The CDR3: CASSTGTAETLYF. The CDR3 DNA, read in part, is TGTGCCAGCAGTACAGGGACTGCAGAAACGCTGTAT. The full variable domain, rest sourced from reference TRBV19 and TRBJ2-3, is GGIITQTPKFLIGQEGQKLTLKCQQNFNHDTMYWYRQDSGKGLRLIYYSITENDLQKGDLSEGYDASREKKSSFSLTVTSAQKNEMAVFLCASSTGTAETLYFGSGTRLTVL.

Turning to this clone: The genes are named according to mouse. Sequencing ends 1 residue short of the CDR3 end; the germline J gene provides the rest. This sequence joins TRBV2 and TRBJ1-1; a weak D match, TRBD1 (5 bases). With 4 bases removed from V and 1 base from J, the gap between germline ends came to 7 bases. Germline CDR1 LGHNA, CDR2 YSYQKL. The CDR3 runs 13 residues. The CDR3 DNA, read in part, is TGTGCCAGCAGCCTTCAGGGGAACACAGAAGTCTTC. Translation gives CASSLQGNTEVF. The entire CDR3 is CASSLQGNTEVFF.

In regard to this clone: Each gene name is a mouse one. The CDR3 bases that were read are TGTGCCAGCAGCCAAGAGGACTGGGAAGGTGCAGAAACGCTGTAT. Amino acid sequence: CASSQEDWEGAETLY. The CDR3 as a whole reads CASSQEDWEGAETLYF. The rearrangement links TRBV5 to TRBJ2-3, with TRBD2 identical over 8 bases. The read comes to an end 1 residue before the CDR3 does, leaving the germline J gene to fill in the end. V shed 0 bases and J 1 base; nucleotides not matched to a gene: 3. This CDR3 has 16 residues. The germline CDR1 and CDR2 sequences are LGHNA and YNLKQL (reference sequence).

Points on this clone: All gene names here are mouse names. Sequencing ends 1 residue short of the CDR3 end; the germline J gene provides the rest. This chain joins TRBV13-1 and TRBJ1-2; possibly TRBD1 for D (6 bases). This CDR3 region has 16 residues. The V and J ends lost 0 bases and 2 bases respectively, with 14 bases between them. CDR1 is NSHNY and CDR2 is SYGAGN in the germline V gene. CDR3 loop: CASSDASGQGNSDYTF. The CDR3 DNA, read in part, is TGTGCCAGCAGTGATGCGAGCGGGCAGGGGAACTCCGACTACACC.

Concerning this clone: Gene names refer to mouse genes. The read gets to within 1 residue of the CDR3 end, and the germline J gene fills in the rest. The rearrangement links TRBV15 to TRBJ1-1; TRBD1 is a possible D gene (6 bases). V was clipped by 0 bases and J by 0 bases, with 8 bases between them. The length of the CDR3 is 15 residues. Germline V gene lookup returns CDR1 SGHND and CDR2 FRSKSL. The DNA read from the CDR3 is TGTGCCAGCAGTTTAGCACAGGGTGCAAACACAGAAGTCTTC. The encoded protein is CASSLAQGANTEVF. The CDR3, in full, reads CASSLAQGANTEVFF.

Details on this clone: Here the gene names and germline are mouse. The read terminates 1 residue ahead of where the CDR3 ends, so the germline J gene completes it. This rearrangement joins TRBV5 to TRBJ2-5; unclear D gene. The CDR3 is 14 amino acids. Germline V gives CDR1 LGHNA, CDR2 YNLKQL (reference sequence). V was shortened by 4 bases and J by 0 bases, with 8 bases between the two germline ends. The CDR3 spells CASSPRQNQDTQYF. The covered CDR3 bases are TGTGCCAGCAGCCCCCGACAAAACCAAGACACCCAGTAC.

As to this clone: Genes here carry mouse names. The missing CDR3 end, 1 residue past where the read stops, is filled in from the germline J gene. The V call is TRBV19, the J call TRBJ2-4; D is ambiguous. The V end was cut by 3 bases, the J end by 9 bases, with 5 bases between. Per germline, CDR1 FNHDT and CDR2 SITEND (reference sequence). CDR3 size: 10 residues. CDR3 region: CASSKKTLYF. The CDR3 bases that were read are TGTGCCAGCAGTAAGAAGACCTTGTAC.

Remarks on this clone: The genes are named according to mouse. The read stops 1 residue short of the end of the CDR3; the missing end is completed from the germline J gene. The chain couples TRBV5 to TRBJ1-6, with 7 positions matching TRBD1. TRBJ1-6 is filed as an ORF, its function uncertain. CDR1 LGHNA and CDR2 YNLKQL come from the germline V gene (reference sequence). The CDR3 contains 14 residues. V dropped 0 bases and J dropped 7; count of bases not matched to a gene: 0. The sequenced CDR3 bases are TGTGCCAGCAGCCAAGAACAGGGGAATTCGCCCCTCTAC. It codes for CASSQEQGNSPLY. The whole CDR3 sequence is CASSQEQGNSPLYF.

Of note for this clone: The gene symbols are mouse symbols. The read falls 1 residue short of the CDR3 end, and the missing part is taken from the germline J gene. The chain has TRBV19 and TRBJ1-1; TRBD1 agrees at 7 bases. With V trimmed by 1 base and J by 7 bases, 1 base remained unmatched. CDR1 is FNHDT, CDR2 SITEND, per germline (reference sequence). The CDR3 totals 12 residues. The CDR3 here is CASSIRQGEVFF. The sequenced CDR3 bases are TGTGCCAGCAGTATAAGACAGGGAGAAGTCTTC.

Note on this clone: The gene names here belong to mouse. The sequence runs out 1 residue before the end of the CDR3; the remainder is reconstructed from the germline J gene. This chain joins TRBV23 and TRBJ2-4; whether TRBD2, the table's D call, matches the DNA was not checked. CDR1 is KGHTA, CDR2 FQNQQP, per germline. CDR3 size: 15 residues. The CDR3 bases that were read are TGCTCCAGCAGTTGGACTGGGGGGTCTGGGGACACCTTGTAC. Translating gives CSSSWTGGSGDTLY. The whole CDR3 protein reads CSSSWTGGSGDTLYF. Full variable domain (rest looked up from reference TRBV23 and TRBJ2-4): DAAVTQKPRYLIKMKGQEAEMKCIPEKGHTAVFWYQQKQSKELKFLIYFQNQQPLDQIDMVKERFSAVCPSSSLCSLGIRTCEAEDSALYLCSSSWTGGSGDTLYFGAGTRLSVL.

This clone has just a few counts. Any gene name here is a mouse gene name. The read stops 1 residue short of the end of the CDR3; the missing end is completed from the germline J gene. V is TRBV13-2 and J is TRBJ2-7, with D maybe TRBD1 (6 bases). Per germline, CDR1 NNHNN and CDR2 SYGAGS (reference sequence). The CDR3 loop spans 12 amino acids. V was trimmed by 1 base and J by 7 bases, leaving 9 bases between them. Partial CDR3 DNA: TGTGCCAGCGGTGATACAGGGAAGGAACAGTAC. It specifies CASGDTGKEQY. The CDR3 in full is CASGDTGKEQYF.

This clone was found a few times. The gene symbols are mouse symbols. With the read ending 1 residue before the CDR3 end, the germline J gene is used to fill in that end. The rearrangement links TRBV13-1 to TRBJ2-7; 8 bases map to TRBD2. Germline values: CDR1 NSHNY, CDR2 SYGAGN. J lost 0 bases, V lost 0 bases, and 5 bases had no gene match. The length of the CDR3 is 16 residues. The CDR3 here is CASSDATGVSSYEQYF. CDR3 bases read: TGTGCCAGCAGTGATGCGACTGGGGTGAGCTCCTATGAACAGTAC.

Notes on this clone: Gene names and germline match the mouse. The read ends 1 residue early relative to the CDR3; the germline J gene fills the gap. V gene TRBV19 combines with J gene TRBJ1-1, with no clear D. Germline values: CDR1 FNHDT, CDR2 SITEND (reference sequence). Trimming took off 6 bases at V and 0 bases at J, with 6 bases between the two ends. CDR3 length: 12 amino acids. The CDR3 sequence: CASTIANTEVFF. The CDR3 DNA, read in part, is TGTGCCAGCACCATTGCAAACACAGAAGTCTTC.

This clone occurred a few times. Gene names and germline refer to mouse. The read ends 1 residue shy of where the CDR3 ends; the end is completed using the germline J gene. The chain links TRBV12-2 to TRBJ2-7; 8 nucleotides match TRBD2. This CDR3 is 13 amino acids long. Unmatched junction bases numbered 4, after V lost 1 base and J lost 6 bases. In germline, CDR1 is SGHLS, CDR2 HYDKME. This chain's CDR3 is CASSLGGDFEQYF. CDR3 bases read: TGTGCCAGCTCTCTTGGGGGGGATTTTGAACAGTAC.

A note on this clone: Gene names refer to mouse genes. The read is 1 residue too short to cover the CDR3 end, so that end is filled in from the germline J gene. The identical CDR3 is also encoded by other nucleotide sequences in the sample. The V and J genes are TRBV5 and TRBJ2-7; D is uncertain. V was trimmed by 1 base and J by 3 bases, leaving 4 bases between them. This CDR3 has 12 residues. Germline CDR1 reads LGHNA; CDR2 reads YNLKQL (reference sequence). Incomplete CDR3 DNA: TGTGCCAGCAGCCAAGGCAACTATGAACAGTAC. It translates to CASSQGNYEQY. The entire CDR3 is CASSQGNYEQYF.

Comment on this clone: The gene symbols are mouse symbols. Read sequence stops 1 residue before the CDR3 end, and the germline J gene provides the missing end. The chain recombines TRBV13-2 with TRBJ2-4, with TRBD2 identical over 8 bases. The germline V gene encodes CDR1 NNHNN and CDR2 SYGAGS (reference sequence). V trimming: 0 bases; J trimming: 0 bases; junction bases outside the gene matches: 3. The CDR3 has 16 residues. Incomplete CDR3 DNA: TGTGCCAGCGGTGATGAACTGGGGGCTAGTCAAAACACCTTGTAC. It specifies CASGDELGASQNTLY. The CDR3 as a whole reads CASGDELGASQNTLYF.

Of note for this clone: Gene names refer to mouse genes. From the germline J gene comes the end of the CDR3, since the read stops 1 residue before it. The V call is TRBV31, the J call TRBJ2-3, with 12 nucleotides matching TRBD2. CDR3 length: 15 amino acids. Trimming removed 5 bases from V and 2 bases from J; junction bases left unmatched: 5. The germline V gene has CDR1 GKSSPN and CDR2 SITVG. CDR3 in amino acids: CAWETGGAHAETLYF. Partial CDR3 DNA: TGTGCCTGGGAGACTGGGGGGGCGCATGCAGAAACGCTGTAT.

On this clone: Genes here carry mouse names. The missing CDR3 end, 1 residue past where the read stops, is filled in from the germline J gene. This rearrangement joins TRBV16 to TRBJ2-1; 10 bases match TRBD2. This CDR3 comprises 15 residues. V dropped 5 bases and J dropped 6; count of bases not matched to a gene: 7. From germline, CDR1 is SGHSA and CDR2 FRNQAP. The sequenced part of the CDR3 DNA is TGTGCAAGCAGCCGCCTGGGGGGGCAGAGTGCTGAGCAGTTC. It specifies CASSRLGGQSAEQF. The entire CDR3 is CASSRLGGQSAEQFF.

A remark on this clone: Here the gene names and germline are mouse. The CDR3 protein is CASSQDGAGGYEQYF. The sequenced part of the CDR3 DNA is TGTGCCAGCAGCCAAGATGGGGCAGGGGGCTATGAACAGTAC. The J gene is TRBJ2-7, the V gene TRBV5; 7 positions match TRBD1. The DNA ends 1 residue before the CDR3 does, and the rest of the CDR3 is filled in from the germline J gene. With 0 bases clipped from V and 3 bases from J, the junction kept 5 bases outside the gene matches. Germline V gene data show CDR1 as LGHNA and CDR2 as YNLKQL (reference sequence). CDR3 length: 15 residues.

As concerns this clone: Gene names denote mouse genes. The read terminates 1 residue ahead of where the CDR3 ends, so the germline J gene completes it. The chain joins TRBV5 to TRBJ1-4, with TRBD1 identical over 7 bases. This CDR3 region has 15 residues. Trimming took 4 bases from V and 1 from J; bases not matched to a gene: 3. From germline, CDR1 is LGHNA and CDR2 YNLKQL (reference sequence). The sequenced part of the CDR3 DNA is TGTGCCAGCAGCCTCGGGACAGATTCCAACGAAAGATTATTT. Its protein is CASSLGTDSNERLF. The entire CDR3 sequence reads CASSLGTDSNERLFF.

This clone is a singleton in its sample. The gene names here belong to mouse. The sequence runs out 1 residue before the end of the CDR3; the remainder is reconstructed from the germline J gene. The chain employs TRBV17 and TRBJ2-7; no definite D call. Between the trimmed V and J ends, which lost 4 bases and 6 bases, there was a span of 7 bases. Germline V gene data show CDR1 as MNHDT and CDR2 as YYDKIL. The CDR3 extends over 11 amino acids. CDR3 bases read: TGTGCTAGCAGTACATGGTGTGAACAGTAC. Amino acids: CASSTWCEQY. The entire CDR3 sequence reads CASSTWCEQYF.

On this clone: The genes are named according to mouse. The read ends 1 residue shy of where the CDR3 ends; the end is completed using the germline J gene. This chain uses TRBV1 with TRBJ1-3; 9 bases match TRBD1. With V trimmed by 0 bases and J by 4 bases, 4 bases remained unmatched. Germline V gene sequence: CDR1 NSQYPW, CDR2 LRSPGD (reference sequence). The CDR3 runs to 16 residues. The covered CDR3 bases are TGCACCTGCAGTGCAGAACAGGGGGCGAGAGGAAATACGCTCTAT. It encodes CTCSAEQGARGNTLY. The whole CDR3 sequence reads CTCSAEQGARGNTLYF. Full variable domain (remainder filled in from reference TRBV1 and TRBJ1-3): VTLLEQNPRWRLVPRGQAVNLRCILKNSQYPWMSWYQQDLQKQLQWLFTLRSPGDKEVKSLPGADYLATRVTDTELRLQVANMSQGRTLYCTCSAEQGARGNTLYFGEGSRLIVV.

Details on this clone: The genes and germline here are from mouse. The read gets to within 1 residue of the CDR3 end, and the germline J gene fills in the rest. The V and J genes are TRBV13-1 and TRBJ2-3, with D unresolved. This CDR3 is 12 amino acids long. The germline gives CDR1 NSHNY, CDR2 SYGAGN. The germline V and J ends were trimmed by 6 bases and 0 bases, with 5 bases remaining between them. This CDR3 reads CASTGSAETLYF. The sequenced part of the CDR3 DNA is TGTGCCAGCACTGGTAGTGCAGAAACGCTGTAT.

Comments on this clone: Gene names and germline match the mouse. Here the CDR3 reads CASSQEGGRFSDYTF. Incomplete CDR3 DNA: TGTGCCAGCAGCCAAGAGGGGGGGCGCTTCTCCGACTACACC. The chain joins TRBV2 to TRBJ1-2; D is perhaps TRBD1 (6 bases). The CDR3 extends 1 residue past the end of the read, so its final part is completed from the germline J gene. Looked up from germline, CDR1 is LGHNA and CDR2 is YSYQKL. V was cut by 0 bases and J by 4 bases, with 12 bases left in between. The CDR3 extends over 15 amino acids.

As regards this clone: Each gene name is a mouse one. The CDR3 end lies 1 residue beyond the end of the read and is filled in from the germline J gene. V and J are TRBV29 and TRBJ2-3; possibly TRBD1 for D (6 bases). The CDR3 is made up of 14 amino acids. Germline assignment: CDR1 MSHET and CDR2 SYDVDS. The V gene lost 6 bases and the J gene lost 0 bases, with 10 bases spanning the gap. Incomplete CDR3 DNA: TGTGCTAGCAGGCCGGGACAAAGTGCAGAAACGCTGTAT. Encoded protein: CASRPGQSAETLY. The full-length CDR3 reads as CASRPGQSAETLYF.

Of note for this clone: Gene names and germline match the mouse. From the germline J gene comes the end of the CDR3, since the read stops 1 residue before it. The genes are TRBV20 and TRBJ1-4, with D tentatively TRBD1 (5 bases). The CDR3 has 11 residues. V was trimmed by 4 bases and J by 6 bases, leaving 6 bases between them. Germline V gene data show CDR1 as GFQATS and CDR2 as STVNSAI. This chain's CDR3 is CGAKTDERLFF. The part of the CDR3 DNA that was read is TGTGGTGCTAAGACAGACGAAAGATTATTT.

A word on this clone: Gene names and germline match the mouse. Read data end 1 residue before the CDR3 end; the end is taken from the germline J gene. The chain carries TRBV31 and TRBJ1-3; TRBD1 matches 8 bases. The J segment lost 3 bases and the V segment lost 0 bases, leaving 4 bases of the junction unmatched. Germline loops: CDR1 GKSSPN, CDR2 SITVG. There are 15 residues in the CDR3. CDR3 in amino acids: CAWSLGRGHGNTLYF. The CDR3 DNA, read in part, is TGTGCCTGGAGTCTAGGCAGGGGGCATGGAAATACGCTCTAT.

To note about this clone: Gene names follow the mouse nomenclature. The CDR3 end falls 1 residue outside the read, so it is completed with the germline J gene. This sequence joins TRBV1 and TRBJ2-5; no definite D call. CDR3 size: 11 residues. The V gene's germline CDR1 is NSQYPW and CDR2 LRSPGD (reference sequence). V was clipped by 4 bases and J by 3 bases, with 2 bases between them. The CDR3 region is CTCSVQDTQYF. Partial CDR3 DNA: TGCACCTGCAGTGTACAAGACACCCAGTAC.

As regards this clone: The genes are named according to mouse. Here the CDR3 reads CASSDDPSQNTLYF. CDR3 bases read: TGTGCCAGCAGTGATGACCCTAGTCAAAACACCTTGTAC. This chain uses TRBV13-1 with TRBJ2-4; no definite D call. The read halts 1 residue ahead of the CDR3 end, with the missing end drawn from the germline J gene. In germline, CDR1 is NSHNY, CDR2 SYGAGN. This CDR3 comprises 14 residues. Trimming took 0 bases from V and 0 from J, leaving 5 bases between them.

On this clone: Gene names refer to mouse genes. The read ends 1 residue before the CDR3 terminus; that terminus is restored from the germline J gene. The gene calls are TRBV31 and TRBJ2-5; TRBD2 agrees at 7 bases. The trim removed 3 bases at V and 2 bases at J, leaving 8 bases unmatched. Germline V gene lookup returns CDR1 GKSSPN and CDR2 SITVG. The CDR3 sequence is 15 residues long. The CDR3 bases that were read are TGTGCCTGGAGCCCGTCTCTGGGGGTCCAAGACACCCAGTAC. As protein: CAWSPSLGVQDTQY. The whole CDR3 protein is CAWSPSLGVQDTQYF.